The T cell receptor beta chain described here comes from a study of OX40 agonist ivuxolimab in advanced cancers. Looking at the study overall: Intravenous ivuxolimab was administered to patients every 2 weeks at 0.01 to 10 mg/kg. Allowance was made for prior anti-PD-1, anti-PD-L1 or anti-CTLA-4 therapy, and 40% to 45% had some.

Sequenced by immunoSEQ multiplex PCR; TCRdb stores in-frame clones only, minus some. The table has under 80,000 clones, approximately 95% seen once. This CDR3 region has 13 residues. From germline, CDR1 is MNHNS and CDR2 SASEGT. With 6 bases removed from V and 5 bases from J, the gap between germline ends came to 14 bases. The sample was CD4+ or CD8+ T cells sorted from blood, taken in a trial of the OX40 agonist ivuxolimab. The clonotype was recovered from an adult with an advanced solid tumor such as melanoma, head and neck, liver or kidney cancer. The chain is built from TRBV6-1 and TRBJ2-7; no clear D. The DNA of the CDR3 is TGTGCCAGCAGAGACGATTTTAAGGACGAGCAGTACTTC. It yields the protein CASRDDFKDEQYF.